This is a list of T cell receptor beta chains from one sample in a study of T cells in Graves' hyperthyroidism and ophthalmopathy. One entry per CDR3 protein results from TCRdb running MiXCR on the multiplex PCR reads. The sample comprises fewer than 450,000 distinct CDR3 sequences, about 17% of which are singletons, and approximately 35% rests with the top ten. Sequenced input: blood. These receptors were taken from a woman aged 25 to 45 with Graves' hyperthyroidism that later progressed to Graves' ophthalmopathy. Each CDR3 is given without its conserved first and last residue. The D gene is left open where the match is weak.

d_call v_call cdr3_aa
TRBD2 TRBV11-2 ASSSPGDSGRANTGELF
. TRBV5-6 ASSPAAPTNYNEQF
. TRBV4-1 ASSLTGTRNNEQF
. TRBV28 ASSFSLSYEQY
TRBD1 TRBV2 ASSGTGRPYGYT
TRBD1 TRBV7-2 ASSLVGTGWETQY
TRBD1 TRBV20-1 SARTGGAVDQPQH
. TRBV7-6 ASSLGGPGLSYNEQF
. TRBV27 ASSLRGGNNYGYT
. TRBV29-1 SVELSYEQY
. TRBV19 ASQPRGGAGGNQPQH
TRBD1 TRBV11-2 ASSSDRGRRSTIY
TRBD2 TRBV7-2 ASSWGSGTPTDTQY
. TRBV9 ASSGGPVTGELF
. TRBV11-3 ASSLAGRVEYGYT
TRBD2 TRBV19 ASSPGTSPTGELF
. TRBV7-9 ASSSAGIST
TRBD2 TRBV5-1 ASSFGLAGDTDTQY
. TRBV7-7 ASSPPPPRENTGELF
. TRBV6-5 ASSYVSAHEQF
. TRBV28 ACRDTDTVAF
. TRBV5-1 ASSDGQKWDTQY
TRBD1 TRBV29-1 SVRGQGVNTEAF
. TRBV19 ASSKRDGPNEKLF
. TRBV3-1 ASSQDNRGEQY
TRBD2 TRBV4-2 ASSQSPSGTSYNEQF
TRBD2 TRBV9 ASSVDGGRAADTQY
. TRBV6-1 ASTSSGYQETQY
TRBD2 TRBV2 ASSGLAAYNEQF
TRBD1 TRBV27 ASRIRGQGLVAF
. TRBV12-3/TRBV12-4 ASERKGNYGYT
. TRBV4-1 ASSQDSGTGNTIY
. TRBV7-9 ASSRLDYEQY
TRBD1 TRBV11-3 ASSSTGVVEQF
. TRBV5-1 ASSLEPLGGSPLH
. TRBV14 ASSQDPVSSYEQY
. TRBV9 ASSVGPEESYEQY
TRBD1 TRBV11-3 ASSETGAASDTGELF
TRBD1 TRBV28 ASSYRGPYEQY